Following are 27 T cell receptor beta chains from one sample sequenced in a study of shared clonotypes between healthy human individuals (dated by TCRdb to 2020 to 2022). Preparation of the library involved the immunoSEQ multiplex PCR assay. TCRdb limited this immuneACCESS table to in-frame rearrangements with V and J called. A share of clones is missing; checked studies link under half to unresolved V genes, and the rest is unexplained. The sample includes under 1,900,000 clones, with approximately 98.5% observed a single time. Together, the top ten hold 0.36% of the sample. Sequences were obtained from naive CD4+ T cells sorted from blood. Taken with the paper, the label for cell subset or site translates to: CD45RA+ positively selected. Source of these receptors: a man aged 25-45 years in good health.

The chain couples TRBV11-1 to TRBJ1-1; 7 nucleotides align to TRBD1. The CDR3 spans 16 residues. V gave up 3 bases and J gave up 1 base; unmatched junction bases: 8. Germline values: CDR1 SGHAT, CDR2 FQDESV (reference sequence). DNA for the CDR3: TGTGCCAGCAGCTTCTCGTATGGGACAGCGAACACTGAAGCTTTCTTT. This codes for CASSFSYGTANTEAFF. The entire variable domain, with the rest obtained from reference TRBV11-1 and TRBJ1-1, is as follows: EAEVAQSPRYKITEKSQAVAFWCDPISGHATLYWYRQILGQGPELLVQFQDESVVDDSQLPKDRFSAERLKGVDSTLKIQPAELGDSAMYLCASSFSYGTANTEAFFGQGTRLTVV.

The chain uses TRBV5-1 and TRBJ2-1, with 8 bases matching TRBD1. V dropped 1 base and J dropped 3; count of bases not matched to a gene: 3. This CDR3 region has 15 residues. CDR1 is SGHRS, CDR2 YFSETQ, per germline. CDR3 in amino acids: CASSLMGQVYNEQFF. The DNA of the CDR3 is TGCGCCAGCAGCTTGATGGGACAGGTCTACAATGAGCAGTTCTTC.

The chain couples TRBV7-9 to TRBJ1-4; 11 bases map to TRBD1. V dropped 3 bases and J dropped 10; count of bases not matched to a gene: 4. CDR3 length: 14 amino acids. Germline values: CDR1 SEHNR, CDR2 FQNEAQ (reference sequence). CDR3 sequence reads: CASSFGTGGRKLFF. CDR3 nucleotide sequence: TGTGCCAGCAGCTTCGGGACAGGGGGGCGAAAACTGTTTTTT.

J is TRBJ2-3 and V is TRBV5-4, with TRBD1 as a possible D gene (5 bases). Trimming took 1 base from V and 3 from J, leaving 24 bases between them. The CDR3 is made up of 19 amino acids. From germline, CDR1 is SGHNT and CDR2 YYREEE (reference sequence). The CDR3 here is CASSLRAGARTSDTDTQYF. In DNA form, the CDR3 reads TGTGCCAGCAGCTTGCGAGCTGGGGCCCGAACCTCGGATACAGATACGCAGTATTTT.

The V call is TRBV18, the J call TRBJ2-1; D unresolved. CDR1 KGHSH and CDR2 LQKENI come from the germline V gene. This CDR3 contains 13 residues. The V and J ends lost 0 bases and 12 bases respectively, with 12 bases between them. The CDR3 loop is CASSPPVRLWQFF. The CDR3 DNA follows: TGTGCCAGCTCACCACCGGTGCGGCTGTGGCAGTTCTTC.

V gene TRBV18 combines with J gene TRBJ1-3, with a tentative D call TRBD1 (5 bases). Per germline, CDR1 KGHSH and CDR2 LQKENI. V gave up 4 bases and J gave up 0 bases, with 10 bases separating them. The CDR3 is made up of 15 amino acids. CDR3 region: CASSLGTASGNTIYF. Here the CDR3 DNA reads TGTGCCAGCTCACTGGGGACGGCCTCTGGAAACACCATATATTTT. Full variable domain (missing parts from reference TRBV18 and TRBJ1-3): NAGVMQNPRHLVRRRGQEARLRCSPMKGHSHVYWYRQLPEEGLKFMVYLQKENIIDESGMPKERFSAEFPKEGPSILRIQQVVRGDSAAYFCASSLGTASGNTIYFGEGSWLTVV.

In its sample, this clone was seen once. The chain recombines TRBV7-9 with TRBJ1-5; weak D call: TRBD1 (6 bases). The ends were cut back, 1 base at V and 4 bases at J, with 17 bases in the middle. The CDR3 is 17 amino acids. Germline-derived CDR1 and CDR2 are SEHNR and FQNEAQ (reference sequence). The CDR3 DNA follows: TGTGCCAGCAGCTTAGGGGGCACGGACAGAGCTAATCAGCCCCAGCATTTT. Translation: CASSLGGTDRANQPQHF.

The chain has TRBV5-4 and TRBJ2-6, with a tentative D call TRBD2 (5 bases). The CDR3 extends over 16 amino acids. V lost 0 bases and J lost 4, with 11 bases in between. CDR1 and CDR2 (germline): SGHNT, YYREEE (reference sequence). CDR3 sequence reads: CASSLGMEVGANVLTF. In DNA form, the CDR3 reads TGTGCCAGCAGCTTGGGAATGGAGGTGGGGGCCAACGTCCTGACTTTC.

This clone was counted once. CDR3 DNA sequence: TGTGCCAGCAGCTCGCGACTAGCGGGACCACAAGAGACCCAGTACTTC. It translates to CASSSRLAGPQETQYF. The J gene is TRBJ2-5, the V gene TRBV7-2; 11 bases map to TRBD2. This CDR3 has 16 residues. Germline V CDR1 and CDR2: SGHTA, FQGNSA. V gave up 4 bases and J gave up 2 bases; unmatched junction bases: 6.

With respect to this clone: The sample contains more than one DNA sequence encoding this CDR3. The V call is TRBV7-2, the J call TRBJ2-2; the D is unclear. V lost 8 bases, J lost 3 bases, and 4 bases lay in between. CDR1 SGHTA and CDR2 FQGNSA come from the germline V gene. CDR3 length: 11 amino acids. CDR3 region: CASRYTGELFF. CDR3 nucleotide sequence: TGTGCCAGCCGCTACACCGGGGAGCTGTTTTTT.

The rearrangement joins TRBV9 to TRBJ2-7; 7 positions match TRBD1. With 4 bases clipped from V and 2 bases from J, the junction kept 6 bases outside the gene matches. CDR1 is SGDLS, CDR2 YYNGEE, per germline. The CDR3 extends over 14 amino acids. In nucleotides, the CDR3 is TGTGCCAGCAGCTCCAGCCAGGGGGCCTACGAGCAGTACTTC. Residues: CASSSSQGAYEQYF. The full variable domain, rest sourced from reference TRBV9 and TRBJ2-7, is DSGVTQTPKHLITATGQRVTLRCSPRSGDLSVYWYQQSLDQGLQFLIQYYNGEERAKGNILERFSAQQFPDLHSELNLSSLELGDSALYFCASSSSQGAYEQYFGPGTRLTVT.

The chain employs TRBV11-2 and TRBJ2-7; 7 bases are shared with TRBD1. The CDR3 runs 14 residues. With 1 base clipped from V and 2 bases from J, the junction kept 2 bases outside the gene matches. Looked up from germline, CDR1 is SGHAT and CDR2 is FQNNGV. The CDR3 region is CASSLVGGAYEQYF. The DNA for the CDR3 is TGTGCCAGCAGCTTAGTAGGGGGCGCCTACGAGCAGTACTTC.

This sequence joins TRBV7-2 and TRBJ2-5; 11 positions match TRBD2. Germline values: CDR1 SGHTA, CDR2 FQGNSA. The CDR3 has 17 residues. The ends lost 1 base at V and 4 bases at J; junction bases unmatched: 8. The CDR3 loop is CASSLEVAGGPGETQYF. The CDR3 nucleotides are TGTGCCAGCAGCTTAGAGGTAGCGGGGGGGCCGGGAGAGACCCAGTACTTC.

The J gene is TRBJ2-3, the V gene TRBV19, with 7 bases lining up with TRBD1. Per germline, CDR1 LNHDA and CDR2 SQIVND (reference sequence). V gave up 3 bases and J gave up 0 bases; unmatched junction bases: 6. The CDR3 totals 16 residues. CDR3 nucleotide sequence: TGTGCCAGTAGTATCCTGGGACAGCTTAGCACAGATACGCAGTATTTT. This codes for CASSILGQLSTDTQYF. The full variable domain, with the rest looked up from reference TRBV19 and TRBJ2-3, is DGGITQSPKYLFRKEGQNVTLSCEQNLNHDAMYWYRQDPGQGLRLIYYSQIVNDFQKGDIAEGYSVSREKKESFPLTVTSAQKNPTAFYLCASSILGQLSTDTQYFGPGTRLTVL.

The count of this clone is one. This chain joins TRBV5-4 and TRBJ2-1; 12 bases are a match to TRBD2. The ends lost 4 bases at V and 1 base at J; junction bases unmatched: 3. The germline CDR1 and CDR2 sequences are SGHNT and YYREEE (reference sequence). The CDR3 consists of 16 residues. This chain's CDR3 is CASSRGLAGSYNEQFF. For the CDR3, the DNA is TGTGCCAGCAGCAGAGGACTAGCGGGGTCCTACAATGAGCAGTTCTTC.

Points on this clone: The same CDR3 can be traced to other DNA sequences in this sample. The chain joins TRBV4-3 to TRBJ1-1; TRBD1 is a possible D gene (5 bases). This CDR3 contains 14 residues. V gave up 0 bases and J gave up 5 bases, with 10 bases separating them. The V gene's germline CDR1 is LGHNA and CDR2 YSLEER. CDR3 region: CASSQDRGRTEAFF. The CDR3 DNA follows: TGCGCCAGCAGCCAAGATCGGGGACGGACTGAAGCTTTCTTT.

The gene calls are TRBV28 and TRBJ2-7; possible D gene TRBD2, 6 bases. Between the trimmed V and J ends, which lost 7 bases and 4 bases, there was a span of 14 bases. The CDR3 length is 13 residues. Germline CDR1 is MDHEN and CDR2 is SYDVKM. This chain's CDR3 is CASNRDSGYEQYF. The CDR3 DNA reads TGTGCCAGCAATCGGGACTCGGGTTACGAGCAGTACTTC.

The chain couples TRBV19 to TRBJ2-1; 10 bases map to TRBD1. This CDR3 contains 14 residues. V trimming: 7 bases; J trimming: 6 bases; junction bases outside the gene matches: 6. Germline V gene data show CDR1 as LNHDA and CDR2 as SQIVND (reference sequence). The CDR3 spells CASKSWTGGNEQFF. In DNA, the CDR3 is TGTGCCAGTAAATCTTGGACAGGGGGCAATGAGCAGTTCTTC.

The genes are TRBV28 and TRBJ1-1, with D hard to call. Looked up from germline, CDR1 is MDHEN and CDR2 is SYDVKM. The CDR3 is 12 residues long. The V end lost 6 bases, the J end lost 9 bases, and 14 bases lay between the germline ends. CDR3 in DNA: TGTGCCAGCAGCCCAAAGCCCGGACAAGCTTTCTTT. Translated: CASSPKPGQAFF. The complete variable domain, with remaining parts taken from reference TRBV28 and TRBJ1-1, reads DVKVTQSSRYLVKRTGEKVFLECVQDMDHENMFWYRQDPGLGLRLIYFSYDVKMKEKGDIPEGYSVSREKKERFSLILESASTNQTSMYLCASSPKPGQAFFGQGTRLTVV.

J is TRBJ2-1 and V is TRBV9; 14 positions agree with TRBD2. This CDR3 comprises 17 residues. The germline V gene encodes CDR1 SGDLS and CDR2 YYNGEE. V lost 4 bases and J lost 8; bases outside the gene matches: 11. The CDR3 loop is CASSRGGLAGVGYEQFF. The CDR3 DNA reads TGTGCCAGCAGCCGCGGGGGACTAGCGGGAGTAGGCTATGAGCAGTTCTTC.

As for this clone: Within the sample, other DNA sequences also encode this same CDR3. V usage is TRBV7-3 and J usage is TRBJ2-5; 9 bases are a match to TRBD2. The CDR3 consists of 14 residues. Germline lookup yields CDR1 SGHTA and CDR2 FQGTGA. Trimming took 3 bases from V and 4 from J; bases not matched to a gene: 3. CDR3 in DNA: TGTGCCAGCAGCTTGGGCGGGAGGGGAGAGACCCAGTACTTC. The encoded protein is CASSLGGRGETQYF.

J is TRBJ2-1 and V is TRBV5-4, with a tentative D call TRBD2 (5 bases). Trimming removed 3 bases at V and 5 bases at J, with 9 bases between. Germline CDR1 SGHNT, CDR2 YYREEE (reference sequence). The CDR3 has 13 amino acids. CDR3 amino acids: CASSSLGDNEQFF. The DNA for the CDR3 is TGTGCCAGCAGCTCCCTCGGGGACAATGAGCAGTTCTTC.

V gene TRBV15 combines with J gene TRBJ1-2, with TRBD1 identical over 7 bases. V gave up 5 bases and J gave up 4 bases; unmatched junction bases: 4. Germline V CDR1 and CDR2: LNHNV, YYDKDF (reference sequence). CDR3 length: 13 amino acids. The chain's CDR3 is CATSRGQIYGYTF. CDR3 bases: TGTGCCACCAGCCGGGGACAGATCTATGGCTACACCTTC.

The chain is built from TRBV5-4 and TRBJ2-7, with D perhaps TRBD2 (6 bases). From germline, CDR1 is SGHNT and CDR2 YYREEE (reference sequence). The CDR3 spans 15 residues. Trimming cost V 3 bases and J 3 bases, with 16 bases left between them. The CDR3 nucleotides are TGTGCCAGCAGCTCTGGGCAGGCGGAGGGCTACGAGCAGTACTTC. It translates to CASSSGQAEGYEQYF.

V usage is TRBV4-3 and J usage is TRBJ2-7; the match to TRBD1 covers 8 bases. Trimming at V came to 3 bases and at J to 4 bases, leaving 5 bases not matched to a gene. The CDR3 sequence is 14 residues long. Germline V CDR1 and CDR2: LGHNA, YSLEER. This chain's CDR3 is CASSHRQGWYEQYF. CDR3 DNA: TGCGCCAGCAGCCATAGACAGGGGTGGTACGAGCAGTACTTC.

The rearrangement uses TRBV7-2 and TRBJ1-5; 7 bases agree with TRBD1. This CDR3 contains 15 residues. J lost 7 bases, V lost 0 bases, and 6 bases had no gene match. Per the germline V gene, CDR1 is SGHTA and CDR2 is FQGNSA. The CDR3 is CASSLAGGDLQPQHF. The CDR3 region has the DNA TGTGCCAGCAGCTTAGCAGGGGGCGATTTACAGCCCCAGCATTTT. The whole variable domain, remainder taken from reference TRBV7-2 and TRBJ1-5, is GAGVSQSPSNKVTEKGKDVELRCDPISGHTALYWYRQSLGQGLEFLIYFQGNSAPDKSGLPSDRFSAERTGGSVSTLTIQRTQQEDSAVYLCASSLAGGDLQPQHFGDGTRLSIL.

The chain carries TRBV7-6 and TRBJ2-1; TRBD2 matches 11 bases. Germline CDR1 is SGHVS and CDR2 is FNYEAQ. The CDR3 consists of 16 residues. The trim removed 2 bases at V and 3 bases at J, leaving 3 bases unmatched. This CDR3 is CASSLRLAGGYNEQFF. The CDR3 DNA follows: TGTGCCAGCAGCTTACGGCTAGCGGGGGGCTACAATGAGCAGTTCTTC.